The clone carrying this T cell receptor beta chain has more than one count but fewer than ten. TCRdb analysed the RT-PCR reads with MiXCR anew, one entry per CDR3 protein. The sample includes 9,000 to 15,000 distinct CDR3 sequences, 25% seen only once; the top ten take about half. These data originate in a study of patients and donors after allogeneic stem cell transplantation. The V gene lost 8 bases and the J gene lost 8 bases, with 21 bases spanning the gap. This CDR3 region has 13 residues. Germline assignment: CDR1 GTSNPN and CDR2 SVGIG (reference sequence). Material for sequencing was blood, either unsorted or a sorted T cell fraction (not recorded which). This chain uses TRBV30 with TRBJ1-2; D call uncertain. The receptor was derived from a human donor who was either an allogeneic HSCT recipient or a stem cell or donor lymphocyte infusion donor (not recorded which). It is not recorded whose cells these are; they may come from a transplant donor. CDR3 bases: TGTGCCAGCGCTCCGGGTCCCCGTCAGGGCTACACCTTC. Its translation: CASAPGPRQGYTF.